This T cell receptor (beta chain) was documented in a study of blood T cell repertoires in COVID-19. The wider study: Some COVID-19 samples were acute and others convalescent; all came from the United States, Italy and Spain. PBMCs, B-cell-depleted T cells, or T cells were the source of the cDNA or gDNA that made up the material.

With 0 bases clipped from V and 1 base from J, the junction kept 4 bases outside the gene matches. CDR1 is SGHRS, CDR2 YFSETQ, per germline. This CDR3 has 18 amino acids. Original processing notes: The authors estimated nucleated cell counts from reference gene primer amplification. The protocol was immunoSEQ multiplex PCR, while the TCRdb copy is restricted to in-frame clones and leaves out a portion. That table supplies the V and J calls and clone size; D and trimming were determined from the DNA. The table includes hundreds of thousands of clones, approximately 88% detected once. The TCR was taken from a woman between 25 and 40 years old with acute or convalescent COVID-19. This sequence joins TRBV5-1 and TRBJ2-7; the match to TRBD2 covers 16 bases. The specimen was peripheral blood. The CDR3 region is CASSLAGTSGRVSYEQYF. The CDR3 DNA sequence: TGCGCCAGCAGCTTGGCCGGGACTAGCGGGAGGGTTTCCTACGAGCAGTACTTC.